This is a list of T cell receptor beta chains from one sample in a study of shared clonotypes between healthy human individuals. The method was immunoSEQ multiplex PCR; TCRdb's version includes in-frame clones alone and lacks a portion of them. Among around 980,000 clones listed, about four fifths were seen once. What was sequenced was memory CD4+ T cells from PBMCs. The receptor set was obtained from a man between 18 and 35 years old in good health. Some clones in this sample may be carry-over from other donors' samples. CDR3s include the opening cysteine and the closing phenylalanine or tryptophan. The D gene is left open where the match is weak. For some rows the clone size is stated as once, few or many, or as a class when expanded; others skip it.

cdr3_nt cdr3_aa d_call v_call clone_size cdr3_length j_call
TGTGCCAGCAGTCCTTCTACCGGAGGGGTTGGGCTGTACTTC CASSPSTGGVGLYF - TRBV7-2 - 14 TRBJ2-7
TGCGCCAGCAGCTTGGGGGACAGATATAGCAATCAGCCCCAGCATTTT CASSLGDRYSNQPQHF TRBD1 TRBV5-1 - 16 TRBJ1-5
TGTGCCAGTAGGTCAGGGGAGAGAAACATTCAGTACTTC CASRSGERNIQYF - TRBV19 - 13 TRBJ2-4
TGTGCCAGCAGCCCTGTATGGGGCAGGGGTAATAATGAGCAGTTCTTC CASSPVWGRGNNEQFF - TRBV14 - 16 TRBJ2-1
TGTGCCTGCCAGGTAGCCCAGAACACTGAAGCTTTCTTT CACQVAQNTEAFF - TRBV19 - 13 TRBJ1-1
TGTGCCAGCAGTAGGACAGGGTACAATGAGCAGTTCTTC CASSRTGYNEQFF TRBD1 TRBV28 once 13 TRBJ2-1
TGTGCCAGCAGCGCCGGTAGCACAGATACGCAGTATTTT CASSAGSTDTQYF - TRBV5-4 once 13 TRBJ2-3
TGTGCCAGCAGCTTAGTCGGAGCTAGCGGTAGCTCCTACGAGCAGTACTTC CASSLVGASGSSYEQYF TRBD2 TRBV7-8 - 17 TRBJ2-7
TGCAGCGTTGTGAGGCACAATGAGCAGTTCTTC CSVVRHNEQFF - TRBV29-1 few 11 TRBJ2-1
TGTGCCTGGAGTTGGGGGAATCAGCCCCAGCATTTT CAWSWGNQPQHF - TRBV30 few 12 TRBJ1-5
TGTGCCAGCAGCCCCCCGGGGACTAGCGGGGGGAAGCTGTTTTTT CASSPPGTSGGKLFF TRBD2 TRBV7-3 - 15 TRBJ2-2
TGTGCCAGCTCCCCCTCCTACGGCTACGAGCAGTACTTC CASSPSYGYEQYF - TRBV28 - 13 TRBJ2-7
TGTGCCAGCAGTCCGACAGGTACCTATGGCTACACCTTC CASSPTGTYGYTF - TRBV27 - 13 TRBJ1-2
TGTGCCAGCAGTGAGCGGAGAATCCAGGCAGATACGCAGTATTTT CASSERRIQADTQYF - TRBV6-1 - 15 TRBJ2-3
TGTGCCAGCAGTTACTCGAGCGGGGGGCCCTACGAGCAGTACTTC CASSYSSGGPYEQYF TRBD2 TRBV6-5 - 15 TRBJ2-7
TGTGCCAGCTCCGCGGTGGGCTACGGTAACTATGGCTACACCTTC CASSAVGYGNYGYTF - TRBV6-1 - 15 TRBJ1-2
TGCAGCGTTGGTCATGGGACAGATACGCAGTATTTT CSVGHGTDTQYF - TRBV29-1 - 12 TRBJ2-3
TGCGCCAGCAGCGGAATCCGGGACGGGATATCGAACACTGAAGCTTTCTTT CASSGIRDGISNTEAFF - TRBV5-1 - 17 TRBJ1-1
TGTGCCAGCAGCCCCAATCTTAGCGGGAGTCTAGATACGCAGTATTTT CASSPNLSGSLDTQYF TRBD2 TRBV11-2 - 16 TRBJ2-3
TGTGCCAGTAGTCCCCAGAGAACTGGACAGTCCTATGGCTACACCTTC CASSPQRTGQSYGYTF - TRBV19 - 16 TRBJ1-2
TGCGCCAGCAGCCAAGACTATAGACAGGGTGGGTACGAGCAGTACTTC CASSQDYRQGGYEQYF TRBD1 TRBV4-3 - 16 TRBJ2-7
TGCGCCAGCAGCTTGGGGGGATATGAAAATGAAAAACTGTTTTTT CASSLGGYENEKLFF - TRBV5-1 - 15 TRBJ1-4
TGTGCCAGCAGCCTTCTAGGGAGGACAGTAACCGAGCAGTACTTC CASSLLGRTVTEQYF - TRBV7-2 - 15 TRBJ2-7
TGTGCCACCAGCAGAGTAGGGGCCGGCAGCTATGGCTACACCTTC CATSRVGAGSYGYTF - TRBV15 few 15 TRBJ1-2
TGTGCCTGGGAGACAGGGGGAACAGATACGCAGTATTTT CAWETGGTDTQYF TRBD1 TRBV30 once 13 TRBJ2-3
TGTGCCAGCAGCGCATCCGTGACCGGGGAGCTGTTTTTT CASSASVTGELFF - TRBV2 - 13 TRBJ2-2
TGTGCCAGCAGACTCAGACAGGGCAAGGGCTCCTACGAGCAGTACTTC CASRLRQGKGSYEQYF TRBD1 TRBV28 - 16 TRBJ2-7
TGCGCCAGCAGCCAAGTATCAGGGGCCTATGGCTACACCTTC CASSQVSGAYGYTF - TRBV4-1 - 14 TRBJ1-2
TGTGCCAGCAGCGTCCTGGGTATGGGCCAAGAGACCCAGTACTTC CASSVLGMGQETQYF - TRBV7-9 once 15 TRBJ2-5